This paragraph reports one T cell receptor beta chain. Its antigen is as yet unknown. This CDR3 comprises 17 residues. Germline V gene data show CDR1 as SGHNT and CDR2 as YENEEA. These data are taken from a study of T cells expressing NK-cell markers. Study-level background: HCMV seropositivity marked seven of the eight sequenced donors; one was seronegative. General study points: The contribution of dominant NKG2C+ clonotypes to CD8+ T cells in several donors was about 1.0-8%.

TCRdb reworked the 5' RACE reads into one entry per CDR3 protein, no DNA. The sample includes roughly 150,000 distinct CDR3 sequences. The sequenced sample consisted of blood T cells: a sorted CD56 or NKG2C T cell subset, CD4+ or CD8+ T cells, or bulk PBMC T cells (not recorded which). The chain is built from TRBV11-3 and TRBJ2-4; the TRBD1 assignment by TCRdb is unverifiable without DNA. This TCR derives from a woman aged 18 to 75 in good health. The CDR3 protein is CASSSPPGTLAKNIQYF.